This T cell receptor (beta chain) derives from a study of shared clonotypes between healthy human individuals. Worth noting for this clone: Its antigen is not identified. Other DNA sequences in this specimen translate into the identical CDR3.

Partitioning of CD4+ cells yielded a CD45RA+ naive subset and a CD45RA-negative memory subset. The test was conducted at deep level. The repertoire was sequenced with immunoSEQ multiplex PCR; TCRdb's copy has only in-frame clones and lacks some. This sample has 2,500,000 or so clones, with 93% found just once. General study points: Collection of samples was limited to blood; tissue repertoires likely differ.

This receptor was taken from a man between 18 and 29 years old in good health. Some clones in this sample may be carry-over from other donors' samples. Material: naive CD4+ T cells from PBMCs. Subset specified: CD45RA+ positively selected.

The chain's CDR3 is CASSLSGDGYTF. The CDR3 DNA sequence: TGTGCCAGCAGCTTGTCGGGGGATGGCTACACCTTC. This rearrangement joins TRBV5-6 to TRBJ1-2; maybe TRBD1 (5 bases). Germline-derived CDR1 and CDR2 are SGHDT and YYEEEE. The ends were cut back, 1 base at V and 6 bases at J, with 7 bases in the middle. This CDR3 region has 12 residues.